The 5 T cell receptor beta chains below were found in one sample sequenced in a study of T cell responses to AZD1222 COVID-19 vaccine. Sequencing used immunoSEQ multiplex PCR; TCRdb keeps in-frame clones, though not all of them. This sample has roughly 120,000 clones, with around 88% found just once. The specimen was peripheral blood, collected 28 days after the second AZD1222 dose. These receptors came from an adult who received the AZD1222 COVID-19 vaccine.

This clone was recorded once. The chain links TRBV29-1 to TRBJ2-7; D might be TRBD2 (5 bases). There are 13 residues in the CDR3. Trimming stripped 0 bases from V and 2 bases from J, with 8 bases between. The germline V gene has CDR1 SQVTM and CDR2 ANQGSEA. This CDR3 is CSVEERLPYEQYF. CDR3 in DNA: TGCAGCGTTGAAGAGAGACTACCCTACGAGCAGTACTTC.

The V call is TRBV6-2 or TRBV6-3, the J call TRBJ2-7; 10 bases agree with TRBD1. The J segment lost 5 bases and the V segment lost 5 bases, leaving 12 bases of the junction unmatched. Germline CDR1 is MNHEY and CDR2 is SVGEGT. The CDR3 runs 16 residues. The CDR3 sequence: CASSVRRDRGVNEQYF. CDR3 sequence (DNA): TGTGCCAGCAGTGTACGAAGGGACAGGGGAGTCAACGAGCAGTACTTC.

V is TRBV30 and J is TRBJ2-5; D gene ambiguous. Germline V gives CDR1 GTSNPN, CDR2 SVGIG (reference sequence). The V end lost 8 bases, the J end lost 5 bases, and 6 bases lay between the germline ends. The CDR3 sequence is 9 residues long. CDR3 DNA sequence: TGTGCCGCTGAGGAGACCCAGTACTTC. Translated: CAAEETQYF.

CDR3 residues: CASRVAGEGYNEQFF. The CDR3 region has the DNA TGTGCCAGCAGAGTAGCGGGGGAGGGGTACAATGAGCAGTTCTTC. The chain is built from TRBV27 and TRBJ2-1, with 9 bases that match TRBD2. After removal of 6 bases from V and 4 bases from J, the junction contained 7 bases not matched to a gene. The CDR3 loop spans 15 amino acids. Germline V gives CDR1 MNHEY, CDR2 SMNVEV (reference sequence).

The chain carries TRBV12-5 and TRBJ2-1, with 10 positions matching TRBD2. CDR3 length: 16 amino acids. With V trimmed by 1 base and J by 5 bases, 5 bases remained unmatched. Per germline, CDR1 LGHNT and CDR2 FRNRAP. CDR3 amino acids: CASGLGSGGVNNEQFF. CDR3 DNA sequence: TGTGCTAGTGGTTTGGGAAGCGGGGGGGTAAACAATGAGCAGTTCTTC.